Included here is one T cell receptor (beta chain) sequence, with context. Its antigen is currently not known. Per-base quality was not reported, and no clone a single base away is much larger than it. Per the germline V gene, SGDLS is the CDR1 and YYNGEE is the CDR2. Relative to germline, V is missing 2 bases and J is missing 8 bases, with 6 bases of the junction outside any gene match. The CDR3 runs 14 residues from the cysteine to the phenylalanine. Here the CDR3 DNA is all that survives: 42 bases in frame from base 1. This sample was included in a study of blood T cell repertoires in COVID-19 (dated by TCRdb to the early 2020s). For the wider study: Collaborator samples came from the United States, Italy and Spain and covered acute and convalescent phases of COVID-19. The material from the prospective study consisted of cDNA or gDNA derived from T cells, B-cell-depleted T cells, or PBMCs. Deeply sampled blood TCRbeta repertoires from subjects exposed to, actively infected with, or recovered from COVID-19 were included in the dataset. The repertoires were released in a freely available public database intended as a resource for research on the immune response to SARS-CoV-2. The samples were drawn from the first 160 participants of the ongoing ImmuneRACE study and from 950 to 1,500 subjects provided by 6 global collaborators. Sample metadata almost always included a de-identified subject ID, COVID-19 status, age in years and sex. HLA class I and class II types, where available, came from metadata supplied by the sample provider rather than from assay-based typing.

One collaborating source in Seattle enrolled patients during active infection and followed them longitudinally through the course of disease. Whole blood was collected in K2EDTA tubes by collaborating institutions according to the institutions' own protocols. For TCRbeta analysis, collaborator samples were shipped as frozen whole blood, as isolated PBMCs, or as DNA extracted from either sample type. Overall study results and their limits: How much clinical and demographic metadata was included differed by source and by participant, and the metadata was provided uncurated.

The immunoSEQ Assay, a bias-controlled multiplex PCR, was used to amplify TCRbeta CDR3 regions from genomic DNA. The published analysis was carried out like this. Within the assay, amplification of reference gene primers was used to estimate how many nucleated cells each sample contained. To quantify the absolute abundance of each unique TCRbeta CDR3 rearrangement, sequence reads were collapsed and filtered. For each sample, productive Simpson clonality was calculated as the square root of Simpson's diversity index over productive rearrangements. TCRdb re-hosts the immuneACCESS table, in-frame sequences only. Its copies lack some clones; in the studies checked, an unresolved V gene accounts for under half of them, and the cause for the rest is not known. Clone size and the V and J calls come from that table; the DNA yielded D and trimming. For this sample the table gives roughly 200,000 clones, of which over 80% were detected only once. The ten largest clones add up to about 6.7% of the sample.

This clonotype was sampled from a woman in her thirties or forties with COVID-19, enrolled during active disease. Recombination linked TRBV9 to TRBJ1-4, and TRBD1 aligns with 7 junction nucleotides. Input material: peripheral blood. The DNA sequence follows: TGTGCCAGCAGCGTTGACAGGGTCCGGGAAAAACTGTTTTTT. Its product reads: CASSVDRVREKLFF.